This T cell receptor (beta chain) is drawn from a study of T cell responses to AZD1222 COVID-19 vaccine. Points from the study as a whole: Vaccine-related CD4 TCRs covered spike, predominating at 160-218 and 743-854. Repertoire sampling happened only post peak T cell response.

Trimming took 5 bases from V and 0 from J, leaving 11 bases between them. The germline CDR1 and CDR2 sequences are SGHAT and FQDESV (reference sequence). This CDR3 has 15 amino acids. For this clone: The antigen is undetermined.

Method: immunoSEQ multiplex PCR; TCRdb's copy keeps in-frame clones and lacks some. The sample yields approximately 84,000 clones, about nine tenths seen once. The sequences come from peripheral blood, collected on day 0 of AZD1222 vaccination. This chain links TRBV11-1 with TRBJ2-1; D may be TRBD1 (6 bases). The receptor comes from an adult in good health. CDR3 bases: TGTGCCAGCAGCCCCGTCAGGGGCTCCTACAATGAGCAGTTCTTC. Residues: CASSPVRGSYNEQFF.